The 17 T cell receptor beta chains reported below all come from one sample, sequenced in a study of cytomegalovirus exposure and HLA in healthy donors. Primers for the PCR totalled 60 Vbeta and 13 Jbeta. Here immunoSEQ multiplex PCR was the method, and the copy in TCRdb shows in-frame clones only, minus some. The data show about 190,000 clones, about 86% seen once. Input material: PBMCs. These receptors came from a man aged 40-49 years in good health and CMV-seropositive.

The V call is TRBV18, the J call TRBJ1-5, with 10 nucleotides matching TRBD1. J lost 6 bases, V lost 2 bases, and 4 bases had no gene match. The germline gives CDR1 KGHSH, CDR2 LQKENI. CDR3 length equals 15 residues. CDR3 bases: TGTGCCAGCTCACCAGCGACAGGGGGCTTTCAGCCCCAGCATTTT. Its translation: CASSPATGGFQPQHF.

The rearrangement links TRBV6-1 to TRBJ1-5, with D perhaps matching TRBD1 (5 bases). This CDR3 is built from 15 residues. Germline CDR1 is MNHNS and CDR2 is SASEGT. Trimming left V 7 bases short and J 2 bases short, with 15 bases between. DNA of the CDR3: TGTGCCAGCACCCCCGGGGGGATTGGCAATCAGCCCCAGCATTTT. Encoded protein: CASTPGGIGNQPQHF.

V is TRBV10-3 and J is TRBJ2-3; D is possibly TRBD2 (6 bases). This CDR3 region has 15 residues. In germline, CDR1 is ENHRY, CDR2 SYGVKD. Trimming pared 0 bases from V and 2 bases from J, leaving 9 bases between. This CDR3 is CAISESGLSTDTQYF. DNA for the CDR3: TGTGCCATCAGTGAGTCGGGACTTTCCACAGATACGCAGTATTTT.

A note on this clone: This sample also contains other DNA sequences that code for the same CDR3. This chain connects TRBV6-5 to TRBJ2-2; D gene ambiguous. V lost 5 bases and J 1 base, leaving 5 bases between the germline ends. Germline values: CDR1 MNHEY, CDR2 SVGAGI. This CDR3 comprises 13 residues. DNA of the CDR3: TGTGCCAGCAGTCTGTTGAACACCGGGGAGCTGTTTTTT. Translation gives CASSLLNTGELFF.

This clone came up a few times. The gene calls are TRBV2 and TRBJ2-1; TRBD2 agrees at 11 bases. The CDR3 spans 15 residues. Trimming took 8 bases from V and 5 from J; bases not matched to a gene: 8. Germline values: CDR1 SNHLY, CDR2 FYNNEI. The CDR3: CASRSALAGDNEQFF. For the CDR3, the DNA is TGTGCCAGCCGCTCGGCACTAGCGGGAGACAATGAGCAGTTCTTC. Looking up the rest from reference TRBV2 and TRBJ2-1 gives the full variable domain: EPEVTQTPSHQVTQMGQEVILRCVPISNHLYFYWYRQILGQKVEFLVSFYNNEISEKSEIFDDQFSVERPDGSNFTLKIRSTKLEDSAMYFCASRSALAGDNEQFFGPGTRLTVL.

The chain joins TRBV6-5 to TRBJ2-7, with 7 nucleotides matching TRBD1. The CDR3 is 13 residues long. The junction had 5 bases not matched to a gene; V was cut back by 6 bases and J by 3 bases. Germline-derived CDR1 and CDR2 are MNHEY and SVGAGI. The CDR3 here is CASSLGQHYEQYF. In DNA form, the CDR3 reads TGTGCCAGCAGCTTGGGACAGCACTACGAGCAGTACTTC.

The V gene is TRBV11-2, the J gene TRBJ2-7, with 9 bases lining up with TRBD1. The CDR3 has 17 residues. Germline-derived CDR1 and CDR2 are SGHAT and FQNNGV. V shed 1 base and J 12 bases; nucleotides not matched to a gene: 19. The CDR3 loop is CASSLGGERDREIQGYF. CDR3 sequence (DNA): TGTGCCAGCAGCTTAGGGGGGGAGAGGGACAGGGAGATCCAGGGGTACTTC.

This clone was seen just once. V usage is TRBV4-1 and J usage is TRBJ2-1; 10 nucleotides match TRBD2. Germline CDR1 and CDR2: MGHRA and YSYEKL. J lost 5 bases, V lost 3 bases, and 4 bases had no gene match. The CDR3 length is 15 residues. The CDR3 loop reads CASSQLAGANNEQFF. CDR3 coding DNA: TGCGCCAGCAGCCAGCTAGCGGGGGCAAACAATGAGCAGTTCTTC.

The CDR3 DNA follows: TGTGCCAGCAGCTTCCGGACAGGGAACGAGCAGTACTTC. Protein product: CASSFRTGNEQYF. The V and J genes are TRBV7-7 and TRBJ2-7; 8 positions agree with TRBD1. Germline CDR1 is SSHAT and CDR2 is FNYEAQ (reference sequence). The junction had 3 bases not matched to a gene; V was cut back by 3 bases and J by 5 bases. This CDR3 contains 13 residues.

The chain uses TRBV4-2 and TRBJ2-3, with 13 positions matching TRBD2. The CDR3 runs 20 residues. V gave up 4 bases and J gave up 1 base; unmatched junction bases: 14. The germline gives CDR1 LGHNA, CDR2 YNFKEQ. CDR3 bases: TGTGCCAGCAGCCGAACCGGGACTAGCGGGATATCTGGCGGCACAGATACGCAGTATTTT. This encodes CASSRTGTSGISGGTDTQYF.

This sequence joins TRBV7-9 and TRBJ2-5; D might be TRBD2 (5 bases). The CDR3 is made up of 12 amino acids. Germline V gene lookup returns CDR1 SEHNR and CDR2 FQNEAQ (reference sequence). Trimming removed 4 bases from V and 6 bases from J, with 9 bases in between. CDR3 coding DNA: TGTGCCAGCAGCTCTAGCCTACAGACCCAGTACTTC. This codes for CASSSSLQTQYF.

This chain joins TRBV5-1 and TRBJ2-1; 8 positions match TRBD2. CDR3 length: 14 amino acids. Looked up from germline, CDR1 is SGHRS and CDR2 is YFSETQ. Losses at the gene ends were 7 bases for V and 7 bases for J; bases not matched to a gene: 10. Written as DNA, the CDR3 is TGCGCCAGCTACACGGGGGGGAGTGGGAATGAGCAGTTCTTC. Its protein is CASYTGGSGNEQFF.

V usage is TRBV7-9 and J usage is TRBJ1-2; D possibly corresponds to TRBD1 (6 bases). Germline V gene lookup returns CDR1 SEHNR and CDR2 FQNEAQ (reference sequence). The CDR3 is 16 residues long. V shed 1 base and J shed 8 bases, with 20 bases lying between them. CDR3 protein: CASSLGPGDEIRGYTF. CDR3 nucleotides: TGTGCCAGCAGCTTAGGCCCAGGGGATGAAATTAGGGGCTACACCTTC.

This rearrangement joins TRBV5-1 to TRBJ2-1; a weak D match, TRBD2 (6 bases). This CDR3 is 15 amino acids long. The V gene's germline CDR1 is SGHRS and CDR2 YFSETQ. Trimming stripped 4 bases from V and 8 bases from J, with 19 bases between. The CDR3 sequence: CASSPGGFLGDEQFF. The CDR3 DNA sequence: TGCGCCAGCAGCCCCGGAGGGTTCCTTGGCGATGAGCAGTTCTTC.

This rearrangement joins TRBV27 to TRBJ2-1; D gene unclear. This CDR3 comprises 16 residues. Per germline, CDR1 MNHEY and CDR2 SMNVEV (reference sequence). The V end was cut by 3 bases, the J end by 1 base, with 13 bases between. CDR3 nucleotides: TGTGCCAGCAGTTTCCACTACCTCCGATCCTACAATGAGCAGTTCTTC. Protein product: CASSFHYLRSYNEQFF.

Concerning this clone itself: Additional DNA sequences in this sample encode the identical CDR3. V is TRBV15 and J is TRBJ2-5; 16 bases fit TRBD2. This CDR3 contains 16 residues. V lost 4 bases to trimming and J lost 4 bases; unmatched junction nucleotides: 3. Germline V lookup: CDR1 LNHNV, CDR2 YYDKDF (reference sequence). The CDR3 DNA follows: TGTGCCACCAGCACGGGACTAGCGGGAGGGCTAGAGACCCAGTACTTC. Protein product: CATSTGLAGGLETQYF.

In this sample, this clone turned up a few times. V is TRBV5-1 and J is TRBJ2-3; 7 bases line up with TRBD2. Per germline, CDR1 SGHRS and CDR2 YFSETQ. V trimming: 1 base; J trimming: 6 bases; junction bases outside the gene matches: 8. The CDR3 length is 15 residues. The CDR3 sequence: CASSLSGGSVDTQYF. CDR3 sequence (DNA): TGCGCCAGCAGCTTGTCTGGCGGGAGTGTGGATACGCAGTATTTT.